This TCR beta chain was found in a study of T cell repertoires in cytomegalovirus infection. Study in general: As its CMV epitopes, the study selected recently identified HLA-C-restricted and well-studied HLA-B-restricted targets. It can be stated that public TCR beta signatures indicated CMV infection as well as a matching HLA type.

V dropped 0 bases and J dropped 7 bases, with 16 bases sitting between them. The CDR3 consists of 16 residues. Germline CDR1 and CDR2: DFQATT and SNEGSKA (reference sequence). Study-wide points: The ex vivo response was dominated by HLA-C-restricted CMV-specific TCR beta clonotypes. Of the TCR beta families, the public ones yielded a cumulative frequency that identified carriers of CMV plus the relevant HLA.

Each CDR3 protein gets one entry after TCRdb re-called the reads with MiXCR. The profile covers roughly 920,000 distinct CDR3 sequences, with approximately 32% appearing a single time and around 15% taken by the ten largest. As to this clonotype: The antigen is not known.

The starting material was cultured CD8+ T cells from PBMCs, obtained from culture after CMV antigen stimulation. V usage is TRBV20-1 and J usage is TRBJ1-6; possibly TRBD1 for D (6 bases). This TCR was sampled from a human donor in good health (CMV status not recorded). Some clones in this sample may be carry-over from other donors' samples. CDR3 amino acids: CSAREKMGGLNSPLHF. CDR3 nucleotides: TGCAGTGCTAGAGAAAAGATGGGGGGCCTAAATTCACCCCTCCACTTT.